The 8 T cell receptor beta chains below come from one sample, sequenced in a study of monozygotic twins with inflammatory bowel disease. TCRdb re-called the 5' RACE reads; every CDR3 protein appears as one record, without DNA. The sample table includes approximately 150,000 distinct CDR3 sequences. The sequenced sample consisted of blood. These receptors came from a human donor with ulcerative colitis or Crohn's disease, or a healthy co-twin of an affected twin (not recorded which).

This chain uses TRBV20-1 with TRBJ2-2; TCRdb's assignment of TRBD1 cannot be checked, as there is no DNA. There are 14 residues in the CDR3. The germline gives CDR1 DFQATT, CDR2 SNEGSKA (reference sequence). The CDR3: CSARETGGTGELFF.

The chain has TRBV12-3 or TRBV12-4 and TRBJ2-1; TCRdb names TRBD1, which stays unverified in the absence of DNA. The CDR3 runs 15 residues. The CDR3 protein is CASSLGSPYYNEQFF.

The chain combines TRBV7-9 with TRBJ1-2; absent DNA, TCRdb's TRBD1 call cannot be checked. This CDR3 has 11 amino acids. CDR1 and CDR2 (germline): SEHNR, FQNEAQ (reference sequence). CDR3 protein: CASSLRDRCTF.

The CDR3 sequence is CASSYFEGQGFGYTF. The gene calls are TRBV6-5 and TRBJ1-2; without DNA, the TCRdb call of TRBD1 cannot be checked. The germline CDR1 and CDR2 sequences are MNHEY and SVGAGI. There are 15 residues in the CDR3.

The chain combines TRBV5-1 with TRBJ2-7. The CDR3 is 14 amino acids. CDR1 and CDR2 (germline): SGHRS, YFSETQ. Here the CDR3 reads CASSIGDSTYEQYF.

The chain carries TRBV15 and TRBJ2-5; TCRdb calls TRBD1, which cannot be checked without DNA. The CDR3 consists of 15 residues. The germline gives CDR1 LNHNV, CDR2 YYDKDF (reference sequence). CDR3 protein: CATSRGGQGKETQYF.

The CDR3 region is CASSDGTGPYNEQFF. The chain joins TRBV9 to TRBJ2-1; checking the TCRdb D call of TRBD1 is not possible without DNA. The CDR3 has 15 amino acids. Germline V gene data show CDR1 as SGDLS and CDR2 as YYNGEE.

The chain couples TRBV5-6 to TRBJ2-1; TCRdb proposes TRBD2, but this gene call is untestable without DNA. Germline-derived CDR1 and CDR2 are SGHDT and YYEEEE. CDR3 length: 16 amino acids. The CDR3: CASSLGRGRVYNEQFF.